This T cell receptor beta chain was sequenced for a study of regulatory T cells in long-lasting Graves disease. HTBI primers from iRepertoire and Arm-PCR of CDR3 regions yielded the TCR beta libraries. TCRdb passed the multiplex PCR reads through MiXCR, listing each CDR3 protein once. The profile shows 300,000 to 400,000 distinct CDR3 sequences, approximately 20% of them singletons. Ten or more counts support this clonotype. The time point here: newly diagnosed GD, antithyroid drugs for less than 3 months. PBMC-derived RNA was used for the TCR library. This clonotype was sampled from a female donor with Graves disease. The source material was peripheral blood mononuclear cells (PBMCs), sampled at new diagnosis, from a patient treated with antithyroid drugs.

The CDR3 reads CASSFFRDDGGYTF. The CDR3 DNA is TGCGCCAGCAGCTTCTTTAGGGACGACGGAGGCTACACCTTC. The chain is built from TRBV5-1 and TRBJ1-2; possibly TRBD1 for D (5 bases). This CDR3 comprises 14 residues. Per germline, CDR1 SGHRS and CDR2 YFSETQ. Trimming removed 2 bases from V and 8 bases from J, with 16 bases in between. Using reference TRBV5-1 and TRBJ1-2 for the parts outside the CDR3, the full variable domain is KAGVTQTPRYLIKTRGQQVTLSCSPISGHRSVSWYQQTPGQGLQFLFEYFSETQRNKGNFPGRFSGRQFSNSRSEMNVSTLELGDSALYLCASSFFRDDGGYTFGSGTRLTVV.